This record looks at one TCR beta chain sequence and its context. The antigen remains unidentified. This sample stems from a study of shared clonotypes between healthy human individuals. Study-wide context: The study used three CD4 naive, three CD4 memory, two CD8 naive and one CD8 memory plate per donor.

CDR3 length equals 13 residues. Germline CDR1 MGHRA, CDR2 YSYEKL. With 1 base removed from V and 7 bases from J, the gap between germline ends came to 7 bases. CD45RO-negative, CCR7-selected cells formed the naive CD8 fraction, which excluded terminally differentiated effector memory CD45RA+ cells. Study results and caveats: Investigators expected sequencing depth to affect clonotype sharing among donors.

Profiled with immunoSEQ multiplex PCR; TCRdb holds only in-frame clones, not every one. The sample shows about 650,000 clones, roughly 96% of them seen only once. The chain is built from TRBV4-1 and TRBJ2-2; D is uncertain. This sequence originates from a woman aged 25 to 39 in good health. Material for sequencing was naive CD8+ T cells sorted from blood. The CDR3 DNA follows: TGCGCCAGCAGCCAAGCCTCTATCGGGGAGCTGTTTTTT. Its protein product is CASSQASIGELFF.